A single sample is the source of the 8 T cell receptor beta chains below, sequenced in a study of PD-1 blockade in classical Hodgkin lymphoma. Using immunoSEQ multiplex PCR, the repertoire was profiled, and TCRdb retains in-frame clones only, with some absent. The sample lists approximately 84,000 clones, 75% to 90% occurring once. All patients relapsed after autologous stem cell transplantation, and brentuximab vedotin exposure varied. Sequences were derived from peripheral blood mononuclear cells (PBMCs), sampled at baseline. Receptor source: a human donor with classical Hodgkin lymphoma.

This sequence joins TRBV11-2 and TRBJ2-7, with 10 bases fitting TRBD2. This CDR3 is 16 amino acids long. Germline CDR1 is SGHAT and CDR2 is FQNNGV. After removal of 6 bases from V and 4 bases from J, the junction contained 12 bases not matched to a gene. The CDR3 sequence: CASSTKSGRATYEQYF. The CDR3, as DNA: TGTGCCAGCAGTACTAAGAGCGGGAGGGCGACGTACGAGCAGTACTTC.

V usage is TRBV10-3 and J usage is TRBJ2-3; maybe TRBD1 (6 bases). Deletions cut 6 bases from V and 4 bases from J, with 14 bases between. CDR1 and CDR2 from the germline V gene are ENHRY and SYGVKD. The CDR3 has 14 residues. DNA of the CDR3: TGTGCCATCAGACCGGGACAAGCGGCAGATACGCAGTATTTT. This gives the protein CAIRPGQAADTQYF.

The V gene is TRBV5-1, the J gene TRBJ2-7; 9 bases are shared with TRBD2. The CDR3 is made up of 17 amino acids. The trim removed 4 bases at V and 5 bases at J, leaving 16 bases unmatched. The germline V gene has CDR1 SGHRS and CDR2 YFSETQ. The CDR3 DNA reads TGCGCCAGCAGCGCCCCGGGACTAGCCCAGGCGGCGAACGAGCAGTACTTC. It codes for CASSAPGLAQAANEQYF.

CDR3 bases: TGTGCCAGCAGTACCGGAGGCGGGCGGCGAGAGACCCAGTACTTC. It specifies CASSTGGGRRETQYF. V gene TRBV28 combines with J gene TRBJ2-5, with a possible D match to TRBD2 (5 bases). Trimming took off 5 bases at V and 4 bases at J, with 17 bases between the two ends. Germline-derived CDR1 and CDR2 are MDHEN and SYDVKM. The CDR3 is made up of 15 amino acids.

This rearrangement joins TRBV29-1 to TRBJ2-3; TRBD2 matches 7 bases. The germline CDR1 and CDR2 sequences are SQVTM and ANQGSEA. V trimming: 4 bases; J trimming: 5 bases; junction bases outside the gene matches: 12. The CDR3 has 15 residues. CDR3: CSVGPGGIGIDTQYF. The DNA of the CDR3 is TGCAGCGTTGGCCCCGGGGGGATCGGGATAGATACGCAGTATTTT.

In nucleotides, the CDR3 is TGCGCCAGCAGTGAACGGACGACAGGGGGCGTTCGGGGTACGCAGTATTTT. Translated: CASSERTTGGVRGTQYF. The chain combines TRBV10-1 with TRBJ2-3, with 10 bases fitting TRBD1. There are 17 residues in the CDR3. Germline V gene sequence: CDR1 WNHNN, CDR2 SYGVQD (reference sequence). The ends lost 3 bases at V and 8 bases at J; junction bases unmatched: 14.

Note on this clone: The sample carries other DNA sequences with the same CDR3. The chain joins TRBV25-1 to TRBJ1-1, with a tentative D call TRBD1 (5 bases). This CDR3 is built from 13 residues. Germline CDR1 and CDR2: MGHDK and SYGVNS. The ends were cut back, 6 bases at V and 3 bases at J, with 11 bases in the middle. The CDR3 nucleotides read TGTGCCAGCAGGGGCGTGGGGGACACTGAAGCTTTCTTT. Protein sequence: CASRGVGDTEAFF.

The CDR3 nucleotides read TGTGCCTGGAAGGGTCAGCCTTTTTCTGGCTACACCTTC. Translating gives CAWKGQPFSGYTF. The chain carries TRBV30 and TRBJ1-2; D not resolved. Deletions cut 4 bases from V and 7 bases from J, with 16 bases between. The germline V gene encodes CDR1 GTSNPN and CDR2 SVGIG (reference sequence). This CDR3 is built from 13 residues.